The clone carrying this T cell receptor beta chain was found a few times. Libraries were prepared by immunoSEQ multiplex PCR; TCRdb keeps only in-frame clonotypes and omits some of them. The table records tens of thousands of clones, 81% of them present only once. The CDR3 runs 13 residues. The V end lost 6 bases, the J end lost 8 bases, and 14 bases lay between the germline ends. Germline CDR1 GTSNPN, CDR2 SVGIG (reference sequence). These data are taken from a study of OX40 agonist ivuxolimab in advanced cancers. Turning to the study itself: Of the patients, three showed partial responses, one with hepatocellular carcinoma and two with cutaneous melanoma.

The sample consisted of CD4+ or CD8+ T cells sorted from blood, taken in a trial of the OX40 agonist ivuxolimab. The V call is TRBV30, the J call TRBJ1-6; D gene unclear. This TCR was recovered from an adult with an advanced solid tumor such as melanoma, head and neck, liver or kidney cancer. The CDR3 DNA follows: TGTGCCTGCATAGAGGGTTTACATTCACCCCTCCACTTT. It codes for CACIEGLHSPLHF.